Sequencing of this T cell receptor (beta chain) was carried out in a study of T-cell reconstitution after alpha-beta-depleted transplantation in children. This clonotype was seen at least ten times. Unique molecular identifiers were used to barcode this TCRbeta library. TCRdb analysed the PCR reads with MiXCR anew, one entry per CDR3 protein. The sample holds some 640,000 distinct CDR3 sequences; roughly 15% are singletons and the top ten take about 1.1%. V lost 0 bases and J lost 2, with 11 bases in between. The CDR3 is made up of 15 amino acids. CDR1 is SGDLS, CDR2 YYNGEE, per germline. The rearrangement joins TRBV9 to TRBJ1-2, with unresolved D. This receptor was taken from a human donor who donated a stem cell graft to a child with acute myeloid leukemia. Sequences were derived from PBMCs from the stem cell graft donor, sampled from the stem cell graft. The CDR3 coding sequence is TGTGCCAGCAGCGTAGACATAGGACCGAACTATGGCTACACCTTC. It specifies CASSVDIGPNYGYTF.